These 30 T cell receptor beta chains were all obtained from the same sample, sequenced in a study of read filtering for tumor transcriptome and immune sequencing. This library used approximately 390 ng RNA and molecular barcoded adaptors spanning alpha/delta and beta/gamma chains. Using its own MiXCR run on the reads, TCRdb lists one record per CDR3 protein. The profile shows over 50,000 distinct CDR3 sequences, around 21% of them singletons. Specimen: a population of CD138-negative cells sorted from bone marrow. These receptors were obtained from a donor over 35 with multiple myeloma.

This clonotype was counted ten times or more. V usage is TRBV5-1 and J usage is TRBJ1-1, with D uncertain. This CDR3 contains 14 residues. Between the trimmed V and J ends, which lost 7 bases and 1 base, there was a span of 14 bases. Germline V gene lookup returns CDR1 SGHRS and CDR2 YFSETQ. The CDR3 here is CASGMTAGNTEAFF. The CDR3 region has the DNA TGCGCCAGCGGAATGACGGCGGGGAACACTGAAGCTTTCTTT.

This clonotype showed up many times. The chain uses TRBV28 and TRBJ2-7; 11 bases map to TRBD1. This CDR3 is 15 amino acids long. Germline values: CDR1 MDHEN, CDR2 SYDVKM. After removal of 3 bases from V and 4 bases from J, the junction contained 5 bases not matched to a gene. CDR3 in DNA: TGTGCCAGCAGTTTTTTTGGACAGGGGGCTTACGAGCAGTACTTC. Its protein is CASSFFGQGAYEQYF.

This clonotype was observed at least ten times. V is TRBV5-4 and J is TRBJ1-1; no clear D gene. Deletions cut 4 bases from V and 5 bases from J, with 9 bases between. The CDR3 sequence is 12 residues long. CDR1 is SGHNT, CDR2 YYREEE, per germline (reference sequence). The CDR3 loop is CASSEMGTEAFF. The CDR3 DNA follows: TGTGCCAGCAGCGAAATGGGAACTGAAGCTTTCTTT.

Comment on this clonotype: Germline is not matched at one junction end, which may reflect a read error. This chain connects TRBV11-2 to TRBJ2-2; D might be TRBD1 (6 bases). This CDR3 region has 16 residues. Germline assignment: CDR1 SGHAT and CDR2 FQNNGV. CDR3 bases: TGTGCCAGCAGCCTGACTGGGGGCAAGAACACCGGGAAGCTGTTTTTT. Translated: CASSLTGGKNTGKLFF.

Only a few counts were recorded for this clonotype. The CDR3 DNA follows: TGTGCCAGCAGCCCCTCCGACAGAGTAAATCAGCCCCAGCATTTT. This codes for CASSPSDRVNQPQHF. The chain joins TRBV27 to TRBJ1-5; D is perhaps TRBD1 (5 bases). This CDR3 is 15 amino acids long. Germline V CDR1 and CDR2: MNHEY, SMNVEV (reference sequence). Trimming left V 6 bases short and J 4 bases short, with 16 bases between.

This clonotype occurred many times. CDR3 DNA sequence: TGCGCCAGCAGCTTGGCCCCAGGCCAGGAGTGGGCTTTCTTT. Amino acid sequence: CASSLAPGQEWAFF. The chain combines TRBV5-1 with TRBJ1-1; no definite D call. The CDR3 runs to 14 residues. Trimming pared 0 bases from V and 11 bases from J, leaving 17 bases between. Germline V gene sequence: CDR1 SGHRS, CDR2 YFSETQ. Supplemented by reference TRBV5-1 and TRBJ1-1, the full variable domain reads KAGVTQTPRYLIKTRGQQVTLSCSPISGHRSVSWYQQTPGQGLQFLFEYFSETQRNKGNFPGRFSGRQFSNSRSEMNVSTLELGDSALYLCASSLAPGQEWAFFGQGTRLTVV.

This chain joins TRBV4-1 and TRBJ2-2, with D tentatively TRBD1 or TRBD2 (5 bases each). V was cut by 1 base and J by 6 bases, with 12 bases left in between. In germline, CDR1 is MGHRA, CDR2 YSYEKL. There are 15 residues in the CDR3. This CDR3 is CASSQGGSWAGELFF. The CDR3 DNA follows: TGCGCCAGCAGCCAAGGGGGGTCCTGGGCCGGGGAGCTGTTTTTT.

This clonotype has more than one count but fewer than ten. This chain links TRBV6-5 with TRBJ2-3; 8 nucleotides match TRBD1. There are 15 residues in the CDR3. Germline V gene lookup returns CDR1 MNHEY and CDR2 SVGAGI. J gave up 2 bases and V 6 bases, and 7 bases lay outside the gene matches. CDR3 in amino acids: CASRTGQALTDTQYF. Here the CDR3 DNA reads TGTGCCAGCAGAACGGGACAGGCCCTCACAGATACGCAGTATTTT.

The sample holds many counts of this clonotype. This chain connects TRBV20-1 to TRBJ2-3, with a tentative D call TRBD2 (6 bases). CDR3 length: 13 residues. Germline V lookup: CDR1 DFQATT, CDR2 SNEGSKA (reference sequence). Trimming pared 8 bases from V and 2 bases from J, leaving 14 bases between. The CDR3 bases are TGCAGTCCGGGCGGGGAGCTCACAGATACGCAGTATTTT. Its translation: CSPGGELTDTQYF.

This clonotype turned up a few times. The chain is built from TRBV29-1 and TRBJ1-2; no firm D call. V lost 3 bases to trimming and J lost 6 bases, with 8 bases between them. The CDR3 totals 11 residues. The germline CDR1 and CDR2 sequences are SQVTM and ANQGSEA. The CDR3 reads CSVDVSDGYTF. CDR3 coding DNA: TGCAGCGTTGATGTCAGCGATGGCTACACCTTC.

This clonotype was seen repeatedly, ten times or more. This chain links TRBV4-1 with TRBJ2-5, with 15 nucleotides matching TRBD2. The CDR3 has 17 residues. Germline V gene data show CDR1 as MGHRA and CDR2 as YSYEKL. The trim removed 3 bases at V and 4 bases at J, leaving 6 bases unmatched. DNA of the CDR3: TGCGCCAGCAGCCAGGGACTAGCGGGGGGCGGCTTAGAGACCCAGTACTTC. Encoded protein: CASSQGLAGGGLETQYF.

Worth noting for this clonotype: Lacking the conserved final phenylalanine or tryptophan, this CDR3 likely reflects a read error. The chain couples TRBV12-3 or TRBV12-4 to TRBJ1-1, with 7 bases identical to TRBD1. This CDR3 spans 13 amino acids. V shed 5 bases and J 2 bases; nucleotides not matched to a gene: 2. The CDR3 DNA sequence: TGTGCCAGCAGTAGACAGGGAAACACTGAAGCTTTCTCT. Translating gives CASSRQGNTEAFS.

This clonotype was counted ten times or more. The chain uses TRBV20-1 and TRBJ1-2; weak D call: TRBD1 (5 bases). The germline V and J ends were trimmed by 7 bases and 6 bases, with 12 bases remaining between them. CDR1 and CDR2 (germline): DFQATT, SNEGSKA (reference sequence). This CDR3 spans 11 amino acids. CDR3 region: CSGRDWDGYTF. As DNA, the CDR3 is TGCAGTGGGAGGGACTGGGATGGCTACACCTTC.

This clonotype was picked up many times. The V and J genes are TRBV13 and TRBJ2-2; 8 nucleotides agree with TRBD2. The V gene's germline CDR1 is PRHDT and CDR2 FYEKMQ (reference sequence). Losses at the gene ends were 3 bases for V and 3 bases for J; bases not matched to a gene: 3. The CDR3 length is 15 residues. The chain's CDR3 is CASSFGLADTGELFF. In DNA form, the CDR3 reads TGTGCCAGCAGCTTTGGACTAGCCGACACCGGGGAGCTGTTTTTT.

This clonotype was counted at least ten times. This chain links TRBV5-1 with TRBJ2-2; D unresolved. V was pared by 4 bases and J by 1 base, with 2 bases between. This CDR3 comprises 12 residues. Germline values: CDR1 SGHRS, CDR2 YFSETQ. The CDR3, as DNA: TGCGCCAGCAGCGTGAACACCGGGGAGCTGTTTTTT. Its translation: CASSVNTGELFF.

This clonotype was seen a handful of times. V usage is TRBV28 and J usage is TRBJ2-7; D not certain. V was clipped by 7 bases and J by 2 bases, with 6 bases between them. Germline V gene lookup returns CDR1 MDHEN and CDR2 SYDVKM. This CDR3 comprises 11 residues. DNA for the CDR3: TGTGCCAGCAACCGAGCCTACGAGCAGTACTTC. Its protein is CASNRAYEQYF.

Many counts were recorded for this clonotype. The chain is built from TRBV6-1 and TRBJ2-7, with D possibly being TRBD1 or TRBD2 (5 bases each). The CDR3 spans 14 residues. Looked up from germline, CDR1 is MNHNS and CDR2 is SASEGT. Trimming took 6 bases from V and 4 from J, leaving 16 bases between them. CDR3 loop: CASRAGTAFYEQYF. Here the CDR3 DNA reads TGTGCCAGCAGAGCCGGGACCGCCTTTTACGAGCAGTACTTC.

This clonotype was observed many times. The rearrangement links TRBV5-5 to TRBJ2-4; D not resolved. Germline loops: CDR1 SGHKS, CDR2 YYEKEE (reference sequence). V was shortened by 6 bases and J by 6 bases, with 19 bases between the two germline ends. The CDR3 extends over 15 amino acids. CDR3 residues: CASNPIGPDGNIQYF. CDR3 DNA sequence: TGTGCCAGCAACCCAATTGGTCCCGACGGAAACATTCAGTACTTC.

At least ten counts were recorded for this clonotype. This chain links TRBV20-1 with TRBJ2-1; TRBD2 aligns across 13 bases. Germline V lookup: CDR1 DFQATT, CDR2 SNEGSKA (reference sequence). The CDR3 is 20 residues long. V lost 0 bases to trimming and J lost 7 bases; unmatched junction nucleotides: 18. Written as DNA, the CDR3 is TGCAGTGCTAGAGATTCCAGGGGACTAGCGGGAAGATTGGAGAATAATGAGCAGTTCTTC. Protein product: CSARDSRGLAGRLENNEQFF.

On this clonotype itself: It may be a read error: a sequence one base away is much more abundant. The gene calls are TRBV5-4 and TRBJ2-7; weak D call: TRBD1 (5 bases). The length of the CDR3 is 15 residues. V was clipped by 2 bases and J by 4 bases, with 16 bases between them. Germline lookup yields CDR1 SGHNT and CDR2 YYREEE (reference sequence). The CDR3: CASSLSGLRSYEQYF. The CDR3 coding sequence is TGTGCCAGCAGCTTATCAGGGTTAAGGAGTTACGAGCAGTACTTC.

The sample holds many counts of this clonotype. The chain links TRBV28 to TRBJ2-1; 7 nucleotides align to TRBD2. Trimming cost V 3 bases and J 7 bases; bases outside gene matches: 6. Germline V gene data show CDR1 as MDHEN and CDR2 as SYDVKM. The CDR3 loop spans 14 amino acids. DNA for the CDR3: TGTGCCAGCAGTTTGGGGGGGGTATGGAATGAGCAGTTCTTC. As protein: CASSLGGVWNEQFF.

This clonotype was seen repeatedly, ten times or more. The chain couples TRBV7-9 to TRBJ1-6; D call uncertain. CDR3 size: 13 residues. Germline assignment: CDR1 SEHNR and CDR2 FQNEAQ (reference sequence). Trimming took off 3 bases at V and 7 bases at J, with 7 bases between the two ends. CDR3 loop: CASSFNSNSPLHF. CDR3 nucleotides: TGTGCCAGCAGCTTTAACAGCAATTCACCCCTCCACTTT.

In this sample, this clonotype turned up many times. The chain couples TRBV11-2 to TRBJ2-5, with D possibly matching TRBD2 (5 bases). The CDR3 has 9 residues. V was cut by 11 bases and J by 7 bases, with 8 bases left in between. Germline V CDR1 and CDR2: SGHAT, FQNNGV. This chain's CDR3 is CALRGTQYF. CDR3 nucleotide sequence: TGTGCCCTTCGGGGGACCCAGTACTTC. Full variable domain (missing parts from reference TRBV11-2 and TRBJ2-5): EAGVAQSPRYKIIEKRQSVAFWCNPISGHATLYWYQQILGQGPKLLIQFQNNGVVDDSQLPKDRFSAERLKGVDSTLKIQPAKLEDSAVYLCALRGTQYFGPGTRLLVL.

Comments on this clonotype: With only one base between it and a far larger clone, this is likely a read error. The chain joins TRBV11-1 to TRBJ1-4, with a weak D call TRBD1 (6 bases). The V end was cut by 5 bases, the J end by 3 bases, with 19 bases between. The length of the CDR3 is 17 residues. Germline values: CDR1 SGHAT, CDR2 FQDESV (reference sequence). In DNA, the CDR3 is TGTGCCAGCAGCCACACAGGGCAGCAGTTGTCTAATGAAAAACTGTTTTTT. Protein product: CASSHTGQQLSNEKLFF.

This clonotype appeared many times. The chain recombines TRBV11-3 with TRBJ2-1, with TRBD2 identical over 13 bases. This CDR3 is built from 15 residues. Losses at the gene ends were 4 bases for V and 11 bases for J; bases not matched to a gene: 8. Germline V lookup: CDR1 SGHNT, CDR2 YENEEA. CDR3 in DNA: TGTGCCAGCAGCTCAGGACTAGCGGGAGCGTTTCAGCAGTTCTTC. Encoded protein: CASSSGLAGAFQQFF.

This clonotype was found many times. The V gene is TRBV20-1, the J gene TRBJ1-4, with 9 bases aligning to TRBD1. Germline trimming cut 5 bases from V and 6 bases from J; bases unmatched to any gene: 10. CDR3 length: 15 amino acids. CDR1 is DFQATT, CDR2 SNEGSKA, per germline (reference sequence). This chain's CDR3 is CSAPNPTGGYEKLFF. CDR3 bases: TGCAGTGCTCCAAACCCGACAGGGGGTTATGAAAAACTGTTTTTT.

The sample holds many counts of this clonotype. V and J are TRBV11-1 and TRBJ2-7; 7 bases match TRBD1. The CDR3 has 15 residues. The V gene's germline CDR1 is SGHAT and CDR2 FQDESV (reference sequence). The V segment lost 3 bases and the J segment 3 bases; nucleotides outside the gene matches: 8. CDR3 sequence reads: CASSFSEGQSYEQYF. The CDR3 DNA follows: TGTGCCAGCAGCTTTTCCGAGGGACAGAGCTACGAGCAGTACTTC.

This clonotype occurred many times. The V and J genes are TRBV7-6 and TRBJ2-5; the D gene is possibly TRBD2 (6 bases). Trimming stripped 4 bases from V and 4 bases from J, with 7 bases between. The CDR3 covers 12 residues. Germline-derived CDR1 and CDR2 are SGHVS and FNYEAQ. CDR3 amino acids: CASSWDSETQYF. The CDR3, as DNA: TGTGCCAGCAGCTGGGACTCAGAGACCCAGTACTTC.

The sample holds many counts of this clonotype. The V call is TRBV2, the J call TRBJ2-3; 11 nucleotides align to TRBD2. CDR1 is SNHLY, CDR2 FYNNEI, per germline. The CDR3 length is 14 residues. The junction had 4 bases not matched to a gene; V was cut back by 4 bases and J by 7 bases. The CDR3 loop is CASSGLAGRHTQYF. As DNA, the CDR3 is TGTGCCAGCAGTGGACTAGCGGGGCGTCATACGCAGTATTTT.

At least ten counts were recorded for this clonotype. The rearrangement joins TRBV28 to TRBJ2-1, with no clear D. Germline loops: CDR1 MDHEN, CDR2 SYDVKM. V lost 7 bases and J 6 bases, leaving 10 bases between the germline ends. CDR3 length equals 12 residues. CDR3 amino acids: CASKGPVNEQFF. The CDR3 coding sequence is TGTGCCAGCAAGGGTCCAGTCAATGAGCAGTTCTTC.